The TCR beta chain described here comes from a study of Graves' ophthalmopathy and Graves' hyperthyroidism listed by TCRdb under 2018. With regard to the full study: Peripheral blood was collected at initial diagnosis, prior to any treatment. The study used signatures of the TCR beta repertoire to tell Graves' ophthalmopathy apart from Graves' hyperthyroidism and to predict which patients would progress to ophthalmopathy. In total, some 130 blood samples were TCR-sequenced: some 40 ophthalmopathy, 80 or so hyperthyroidism and some 17 hyperthyroidism-to-ophthalmopathy patients. A discovery set of about a hundred patients (approximately 42 ophthalmopathy, 55 to 60 stable hyperthyroidism) was enrolled to explore V-J signatures distinguishing ophthalmopathy from hyperthyroidism. For independent validation, a separate cohort was made up of some 19 hyperthyroidism patients plus 17 patients who later progressed from hyperthyroidism to ophthalmopathy. In roughly 6 hyperthyroidism patients, T-cell repertoires of thyroid tissue and blood were compared. Following sampling, methimazole starting at 30 mg daily was administered to hyperthyroidism patients, and high-dose intravenous methylprednisolone was administered to ophthalmopathy patients. The approximately 95 discovery patients were divided at random into training and test sets in a 7:3 ratio. The investigation overall reported the following: In validation, the model predicted ophthalmopathy progression with less than 71% sensitivity and roughly 72% specificity; some 13 predicted patients were CT-confirmed with GO in a median of approximately six months. Among expanded thyroid clonotypes with frequency above 0.001, most also showed up in blood, which suggests that blood repertoires may reflect the thyroid immune response. Sample size was not statistically predetermined, and group allocation was not concealed from the investigators. The 13-signature model separated ophthalmopathy from stable hyperthyroidism with 87.88% sensitivity and just under 84% specificity in cross-validation, and 80%/75% in the test set.

The junction carries 12 bases between V and J, which are trimmed by 0 bases and 3 bases respectively. The CDR3 measures 15 amino acids from cysteine to phenylalanine. The kept DNA is CDR3 alone, 45 bases in frame from the first base. CDR1 and CDR2, per the germline V gene, are LGHNA and YNFKEQ. The table lists this clonotype with many counts. Its antigen is currently not known. Base quality data are lacking; no much larger clone is found one base away. For repertoire sequencing, TCR beta CDR3 regions were amplified from RNA transcripts. A first-round RT-PCR used HTBI primers with the Qiagen OneStep RT-PCR kit, followed by a second-round multiplex PCR, size selection and purification. The libraries underwent paired-end sequencing with 100 bp reads on an Illumina HiSeq2000. The study's own analysis went as follows. SOAPnuke was used to process the reads, throwing out any read that had adapters, had uncalled bases, had a mean Phred below 15, or lacked an exact constant-primer or identifier match. High-quality paired reads were merged with COPE v1.2.5. Each unique nucleotide sequence was treated as a clonotype, and MiTCR v1.1 was used to align the clonotypes to the IMGT TRB V, D and J references. Analysis was restricted to V-J combinations with a frequency above 0.0001, which covered over 98% of repertoires. For each V-J combination, a TCR clonal expansion and chaos score was defined as the ratio of F50 clonal expansion to chaos observed in the TCRdist matrix. Welch's t-statistics and random forest were used to narrow the features down to 13 V-J combinations, which were then fed into a naive Bayes classifier. The similarity between thyroid and blood repertoires was quantified using the Morisita-Horn index. TCRdb trimmed the raw reads at Q25, called clones with MiXCR and kept productive beta chains. Each entry is one CDR3 protein sequence, shown with its most common DNA and genes. It is TCRdb's table, rather than the study itself, that gives the V and J calls and clone size. The sample records 350,000 to 450,000 distinct CDR3 sequences, around 17% of which are singletons. Roughly 1.4% of the sample is taken by the ten largest.

Ophthalmopathy patients were characterized by moderately to severely active disease, a Clinical Activity Score of at least 3, a NOSPECS grade of at least 4, and a disease duration under 3 months. Patients with other autoimmune diseases, uncontrolled infections, pregnancy or lactation were excluded. Clinical symptoms, serum thyroxine, TRAb, thyroid ultrasound and orbital computed tomography formed the basis of the diagnosis. Ficoll-Paque density gradient centrifugation was used to isolate PBMCs from approximately 10 ml of fresh peripheral blood. Trizol reagent was used to extract the total RNA, and its quality was then checked on an Agilent 2100 Bioanalyzer.

Sequencing was performed on peripheral blood. The chain is encoded by TRBV4-2 joined to TRBJ2-7; perhaps TRBD1 is the D gene, with 6 bases matching. The clonotype comes from a woman in her late teens or twenties with Graves' ophthalmopathy. Donor details come from another sample of the same person, matched by shared clones. CDR3 protein: CASSQERTGLYEQYF. The DNA sequence is as follows: TGTGCCAGCAGCCAAGAACGAACAGGGCTCTACGAGCAGTACTTC.